This paragraph covers one TCR beta chain sequence. Its antigen is undetermined. These data belong to a study of shared clonotypes between healthy human individuals. For the study at large: Per donor, CD8 memory used one plate, CD8 naive used two, CD4 memory used three and CD4 naive used three.

Findings and caveats of the study: Naive CD4 clonotypes were shared across several donors at about 5.3%.

This CDR3 has 16 residues. V lost 4 bases and J lost 2, with 17 bases in between. CDR1 is ENHRY, CDR2 SYGVKD, per germline. Original processing notes: ImmunoSEQ output held junction-only sequences without quality scores, so filtering differed. Assay used: immunoSEQ multiplex PCR; TCRdb lists only in-frame clones, some missing. The D gene and trimming were derived from the DNA, and the V and J assignments and clone size from that table. The repertoire has approximately 1.1 million clones, 75% to 85% of them found once; the top ten carry 0.52%. Subsets obtained from CD4+ cells comprised CD45RA+ naive and CD45RA-negative memory cells.

The source material was memory CD4+ T cells from PBMCs. As to subset: CD45RA-negative fraction. The source is a man aged 18 to 35 in good health. Some clones in this sample may be carry-over from other donors' samples. The genes are TRBV10-3 and TRBJ1-2, with TRBD1 as a possible D gene (6 bases). CDR3 DNA sequence: TGTGCCATCAGTGTTTACACCGGACAGAACAACTATGGCTACACCTTC. Protein: CAISVYTGQNNYGYTF.